This T cell receptor beta chain is drawn from a study of T-cell reconstitution after alpha-beta-depleted transplantation in children. Germline V CDR1 and CDR2: LNHDA, SQIVND (reference sequence). This CDR3 spans 18 amino acids. The germline V and J ends were trimmed by 10 bases and 0 bases, with 25 bases remaining between them. Unique molecular identifiers were incorporated when the TCRbeta library was constructed. TCRdb ran MiXCR on the PCR reads and lists one entry per CDR3 protein. The repertoire consists of fewer than 120,000 distinct CDR3 sequences, with 9% to 12% occurring once and the leading ten covering 8%.

The source was PBMCs from the stem cell graft donor, collected from the stem cell graft. The receptor comes from a human donor who donated a stem cell graft to a child with acute lymphoblastic leukemia. The chain employs TRBV19 and TRBJ2-4; a possible D gene is TRBD1 (6 bases). In DNA, the CDR3 is TGTGCCACCGAGAGCCCGGGACACTTCACAGGAGCCAAAAACATTCAGTACTTC. It translates to CATESPGHFTGAKNIQYF.